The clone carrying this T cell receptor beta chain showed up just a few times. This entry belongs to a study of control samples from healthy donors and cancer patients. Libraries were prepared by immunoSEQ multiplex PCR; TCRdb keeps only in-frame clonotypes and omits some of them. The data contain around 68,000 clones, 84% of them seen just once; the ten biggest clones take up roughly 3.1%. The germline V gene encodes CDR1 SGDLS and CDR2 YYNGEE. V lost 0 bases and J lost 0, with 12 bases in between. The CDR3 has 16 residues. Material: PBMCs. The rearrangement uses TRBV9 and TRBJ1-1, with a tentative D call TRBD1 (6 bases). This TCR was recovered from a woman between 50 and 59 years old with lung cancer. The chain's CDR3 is CASSVAAGAVNTEAFF. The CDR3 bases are TGTGCCAGCAGCGTAGCGGCAGGGGCAGTGAACACTGAAGCTTTCTTT.